The 32 T cell receptor beta chains below were found in one sample sequenced in a study of yellow fever vaccine responses in identical twins. TCRdb redid the calling of the RT-PCR reads with MiXCR, one entry per CDR3 protein. Seen here are about 13,000 distinct CDR3 sequences, 84% observed once, and the top ten hold around 1.8%. Sequences were derived from T cells from blood (PBMCs), unsorted or a sorted subset (not recorded which), sampled before or after yellow fever vaccination (not recorded which). All receptors come from a woman aged 18 to 35 who received the yellow fever vaccine.

The chain combines TRBV11-3 with TRBJ2-4; 11 bases match TRBD2. The ends lost 0 bases at V and 16 bases at J; junction bases unmatched: 8. Germline V gene data show CDR1 as SGHNT and CDR2 as YENEEA. This CDR3 has 14 amino acids. The CDR3, as DNA: TGTGCCAGCAGCTTAGATCGACTAGCGGGGTGGCTATACTTC. Translated: CASSLDRLAGWLYF.

V gene TRBV7-6 combines with J gene TRBJ2-1; TRBD1 agrees at 7 bases. Trimming removed 3 bases from V and 9 bases from J; junction bases left unmatched: 5. The CDR3 runs 13 residues. Germline V CDR1 and CDR2: SGHVS, FNYEAQ. The CDR3 nucleotides are TGTGCCAGCAGCTTCTTACAGGGGAGTGAGCAGTTCTTC. Amino acids: CASSFLQGSEQFF.

The rearrangement uses TRBV10-3 and TRBJ1-3, with D tentatively TRBD1 (6 bases). Germline loops: CDR1 ENHRY, CDR2 SYGVKD. V lost 3 bases and J lost 3, with 15 bases in between. The CDR3 runs to 16 residues. The CDR3 bases are TGTGCCATCAGTGATGTGACAGGTTTGCTTGGAAACACCATATATTTT. The encoded protein is CAISDVTGLLGNTIYF.

The V and J genes are TRBV10-1 and TRBJ2-2; possibly TRBD2 for D (5 bases). Germline assignment: CDR1 WNHNN and CDR2 SYGVQD (reference sequence). The CDR3 has 17 amino acids. Trimming took off 3 bases at V and 0 bases at J, with 14 bases between the two ends. The DNA of the CDR3 is TGCGCCAGCAGTGATGTTGCGACTACCACGAACACCGGGGAGCTGTTTTTT. Translation gives CASSDVATTTNTGELFF.

V is TRBV18 and J is TRBJ2-2; TRBD2 matches 12 bases. Germline CDR1 and CDR2: KGHSH and LQKENI. The ends lost 4 bases at V and 5 bases at J; junction bases unmatched: 11. This CDR3 contains 18 residues. CDR3 nucleotide sequence: TGTGCCAGCTCACGACGATCTAGCGGGAGGGCCGGAACCGGGGAGCTGTTTTTT. This encodes CASSRRSSGRAGTGELFF.

The chain uses TRBV28 and TRBJ2-5; tentative D call: TRBD2 (5 bases). CDR3 size: 13 residues. V was clipped by 10 bases and J by 2 bases, with 14 bases between them. Germline V gene sequence: CDR1 MDHEN, CDR2 SYDVKM. The CDR3 protein is CAISAGSQETQYF. CDR3 nucleotides: TGTGCCATCTCGGCGGGCAGTCAAGAGACCCAGTACTTC.

This chain connects TRBV12-3 or TRBV12-4 to TRBJ1-5; D not resolved. This CDR3 region has 14 residues. The V gene lost 5 bases and the J gene lost 1 base, with 9 bases spanning the gap. As DNA, the CDR3 is TGTGCCAGCAGTCCAACCACCAGCAATCAGCCCCAGCATTTT. Translation: CASSPTTSNQPQHF.

This chain uses TRBV18 with TRBJ2-2, with 13 bases matching TRBD2. CDR1 and CDR2 from the germline V gene are KGHSH and LQKENI. The junction had 5 bases not matched to a gene; V was cut back by 4 bases and J by 6 bases. The CDR3 is made up of 16 amino acids. As DNA, the CDR3 is TGTGCCAGCTCACAAGGACTAGCGGGAGAGGCCGGGGAGCTGTTTTTT. This gives the protein CASSQGLAGEAGELFF.

The chain uses TRBV18 and TRBJ2-7, with 7 bases that match TRBD2. Germline loops: CDR1 KGHSH, CDR2 LQKENI. Trimming removed 6 bases from V and 5 bases from J; junction bases left unmatched: 7. This CDR3 is built from 13 residues. In DNA, the CDR3 is TGTGCCAGCTCGCGGGGCGGGAGAAACGAGCAGTACTTC. It yields the protein CASSRGGRNEQYF. Supplemented by reference TRBV18 and TRBJ2-7, the full variable domain reads NAGVMQNPRHLVRRRGQEARLRCSPMKGHSHVYWYRQLPEEGLKFMVYLQKENIIDESGMPKERFSAEFPKEGPSILRIQQVVRGDSAAYFCASSRGGRNEQYFGPGTRLTVT.

In DNA, the CDR3 is TGTGCCAGCAGCCTGGGACCTTACAATGAGCAGTTCTTC. This codes for CASSLGPYNEQFF. The chain couples TRBV11-2 to TRBJ2-1, with D perhaps being TRBD1 or TRBD2 (5 bases each). Between the trimmed V and J ends, which lost 5 bases and 4 bases, there was a span of 9 bases. This CDR3 spans 13 amino acids. Looked up from germline, CDR1 is SGHAT and CDR2 is FQNNGV.

The chain couples TRBV7-6 to TRBJ1-4, with D hard to call. The germline V gene has CDR1 SGHVS and CDR2 FNYEAQ. The V gene lost 5 bases and the J gene lost 4 bases, with 14 bases spanning the gap. The CDR3 has 15 amino acids. The DNA for the CDR3 is TGTGCCAGCAGCCCAAATGGGCAGTTTAATGAAAAACTGTTTTTT. Protein: CASSPNGQFNEKLFF.

The chain carries TRBV11-3 and TRBJ2-5; D tentatively reads TRBD1 or TRBD2 (6 bases each). Between the trimmed V and J ends, which lost 4 bases and 1 base, there was a span of 19 bases. The CDR3 runs to 17 residues. The V gene's germline CDR1 is SGHNT and CDR2 YENEEA. The CDR3 coding sequence is TGTGCCAGCAGCTCAGTCCTACAGGGAGGCGGCCAAGAGACCCAGTACTTC. It specifies CASSSVLQGGGQETQYF.

This chain joins TRBV20-1 and TRBJ2-7; no definite D call. Germline V lookup: CDR1 DFQATT, CDR2 SNEGSKA (reference sequence). The CDR3 length is 13 residues. V was trimmed by 6 bases and J by 4 bases, leaving 16 bases between them. CDR3 in DNA: TGCAGTGCCCCCCGAATGGTTGGATACGAGCAGTACTTC. Protein sequence: CSAPRMVGYEQYF.

This chain joins TRBV4-1 and TRBJ2-7, with D tentatively TRBD1 (5 bases). This CDR3 is built from 17 residues. The V end lost 1 base, the J end lost 4 bases, and 20 bases lay between the germline ends. CDR1 is MGHRA, CDR2 YSYEKL, per germline. The CDR3 region has the DNA TGCGCCAGCAGCCAAGTGGTTTCGAAAGGGGTTGGGTACGAGCAGTACTTC. Amino acid sequence: CASSQVVSKGVGYEQYF.

This chain connects TRBV4-2 to TRBJ2-7; TRBD1 is a possible D gene (6 bases). Trimming took off 0 bases at V and 4 bases at J, with 13 bases between the two ends. The CDR3 runs to 15 residues. Germline V gene lookup returns CDR1 LGHNA and CDR2 YNFKEQ. The CDR3 here is CASSQDAGTKYEQYF. Here the CDR3 DNA reads TGTGCCAGCAGCCAAGACGCAGGGACAAAATACGAGCAGTACTTC.

CDR3 sequence reads: CASSQGAVSSYNEQFF. The CDR3 DNA is TGTGCCAGCAGCCAAGGGGCGGTTAGCTCCTACAATGAGCAGTTCTTC. The gene calls are TRBV3-1 and TRBJ2-1, with D hard to call. The CDR3 consists of 16 residues. Trimming pared 1 base from V and 0 bases from J, leaving 10 bases between. In germline, CDR1 is LGHDT, CDR2 YNNKEL (reference sequence).

The rearrangement uses TRBV29-1 and TRBJ2-3; D remains ambiguous. CDR1 and CDR2 from the germline V gene are SQVTM and ANQGSEA. V was clipped by 2 bases and J by 0 bases, with 3 bases between them. The CDR3 sequence is 12 residues long. The CDR3: CSVEYSTDTQYF. As DNA, the CDR3 is TGCAGCGTTGAATACAGCACAGATACGCAGTATTTT.

This chain connects TRBV11-3 to TRBJ2-5, with 7 bases matching TRBD1. The CDR3 is 15 amino acids. Germline loops: CDR1 SGHNT, CDR2 YENEEA. Unmatched junction bases numbered 7, after V lost 5 bases and J lost 1 base. CDR3 in DNA: TGTGCCAGCAGCCCTCGAGGGGGCAGCCAAGAGACCCAGTACTTC. This codes for CASSPRGGSQETQYF.

This chain links TRBV3-1 with TRBJ2-4; D gene uncertain. CDR3 size: 18 residues. Trimming removed 0 bases from V and 0 bases from J, with 15 bases in between. From germline, CDR1 is LGHDT and CDR2 YNNKEL (reference sequence). This CDR3 reads CASSQDRLPRLAKNIQYF. The DNA for the CDR3 is TGTGCCAGCAGCCAAGATCGGCTTCCCCGACTAGCCAAAAACATTCAGTACTTC. The full variable domain, rest sourced from reference TRBV3-1 and TRBJ2-4, is DTAVSQTPKYLVTQMGNDKSIKCEQNLGHDTMYWYKQDSKKFLKIMFSYNNKELIINETVPNRFSPKSPDKAHLNLHINSLELGDSAVYFCASSQDRLPRLAKNIQYFGAGTRLSVL.

The V and J genes are TRBV19 and TRBJ2-1; no reliable D call. This CDR3 contains 12 residues. The V gene lost 3 bases and the J gene lost 4 bases, with 4 bases spanning the gap. The V gene's germline CDR1 is LNHDA and CDR2 SQIVND (reference sequence). The CDR3 DNA reads TGTGCCAGTAGTATCGGGTACAATGAGCAGTTCTTC. Its translation: CASSIGYNEQFF.

The chain employs TRBV10-3 and TRBJ1-1; D remains unclear. The CDR3 runs to 14 residues. V shed 3 bases and J shed 2 bases, with 10 bases lying between them. Germline CDR1 is ENHRY and CDR2 is SYGVKD. CDR3 coding DNA: TGTGCCATCAGTGACACCAGAGGCAACACTGAAGCTTTCTTT. This encodes CAISDTRGNTEAFF.

The chain recombines TRBV7-6 with TRBJ2-3; TRBD2 matches 13 bases. Trimming removed 8 bases from V and 2 bases from J; junction bases left unmatched: 13. CDR3 length: 18 residues. Germline CDR1 is SGHVS and CDR2 is FNYEAQ. The CDR3 here is CASFPLVGLAGVTDTQYF. In nucleotides, the CDR3 is TGTGCCAGCTTTCCCCTCGTCGGACTAGCGGGAGTCACAGATACGCAGTATTTT.

The chain recombines TRBV11-3 with TRBJ1-1; D is perhaps TRBD1 (6 bases). The CDR3 is made up of 14 amino acids. Germline CDR1 reads SGHNT; CDR2 reads YENEEA. V was cut by 2 bases and J by 8 bases, with 15 bases left in between. CDR3 DNA sequence: TGTGCCAGCAGCTTACATGCGTCTCAGGGGGAAGCTTTCTTT. Translated, it gives CASSLHASQGEAFF.

This clonotype is a singleton in its sample. V is TRBV18 and J is TRBJ2-3; the match to TRBD2 covers 11 bases. The ends lost 3 bases at V and 6 bases at J; junction bases unmatched: 11. The germline CDR1 and CDR2 sequences are KGHSH and LQKENI. The CDR3 has 17 residues. CDR3 amino acids: CASSPAKVAGGADTQYF. DNA of the CDR3: TGTGCCAGCTCACCCGCCAAAGTAGCGGGAGGGGCGGATACGCAGTATTTT.

This chain connects TRBV5-1 to TRBJ2-7, with D hard to call. Germline V CDR1 and CDR2: SGHRS, YFSETQ. This CDR3 contains 14 residues. The V end was cut by 0 bases, the J end by 6 bases, with 13 bases between. The CDR3 nucleotides are TGCGCCAGCAGCTTGGGGCCCCCTGTTGGCGAGCAGTACTTC. Encoded protein: CASSLGPPVGEQYF.

In its sample, this clonotype was seen once. The rearrangement links TRBV11-1 to TRBJ2-7; no clear D. The germline V gene has CDR1 SGHAT and CDR2 FQDESV (reference sequence). Trimming pared 4 bases from V and 2 bases from J, leaving 12 bases between. The CDR3 extends over 14 amino acids. The CDR3 DNA sequence: TGTGCCAGCAGCTACCCGGACCCGCCCTACGAGCAGTACTTC. It specifies CASSYPDPPYEQYF.

This clonotype was picked up one time. The chain recombines TRBV11-2 with TRBJ2-3, with 11 bases that match TRBD2. In germline, CDR1 is SGHAT, CDR2 FQNNGV. With V trimmed by 5 bases and J by 0 bases, 10 bases remained unmatched. This CDR3 has 18 residues. The CDR3 DNA reads as TGTGCCAGCAGCCAGGGACTAGCGGTTTCTCCTAGCACAGATACGCAGTATTTT. Translating gives CASSQGLAVSPSTDTQYF.

The genes are TRBV7-2 and TRBJ2-7, with D perhaps assigned TRBD1 or TRBD2 (5 bases each). Trimming stripped 4 bases from V and 9 bases from J, with 13 bases between. This CDR3 has 12 amino acids. The V gene's germline CDR1 is SGHTA and CDR2 FQGNSA. The CDR3: CASSSFQGAQYF. CDR3 nucleotides: TGTGCCAGCAGCTCCTTCCAGGGAGCGCAGTACTTC.

This chain uses TRBV3-1 with TRBJ2-3, with D unresolved. Germline values: CDR1 LGHDT, CDR2 YNNKEL (reference sequence). There are 15 residues in the CDR3. V gave up 3 bases and J gave up 2 bases, with 12 bases separating them. The CDR3 nucleotides are TGTGCCAGCAGCCAGCTCGGTTCACACACAGATACGCAGTATTTT. Translating it yields CASSQLGSHTDTQYF.

The chain links TRBV10-3 to TRBJ2-7; D may be TRBD2 (5 bases). Trimming took off 2 bases at V and 3 bases at J, with 14 bases between the two ends. The length of the CDR3 is 15 residues. From germline, CDR1 is ENHRY and CDR2 SYGVKD. The CDR3 sequence is CAISEGGGKVYEQYF. In DNA, the CDR3 is TGTGCCATCAGTGAGGGCGGAGGCAAGGTCTACGAGCAGTACTTC.

The chain recombines TRBV6-5 with TRBJ2-7, with 8 bases that match TRBD1. From germline, CDR1 is MNHEY and CDR2 SVGAGI. The J segment lost 4 bases and the V segment lost 0 bases, leaving 8 bases of the junction unmatched. The CDR3 totals 16 residues. Here the CDR3 DNA reads TGTGCCAGCAGTTACTCGATTGACAGGGGAACATACGAGCAGTACTTC. Translated, it gives CASSYSIDRGTYEQYF.

V and J are TRBV24-1 and TRBJ2-1, with 7 nucleotides matching TRBD1. Trimming cost V 3 bases and J 6 bases; bases outside gene matches: 4. This CDR3 has 14 amino acids. Germline values: CDR1 KGHDR, CDR2 SFDVKD. CDR3 residues: CATSDTTGFNEQFF. Here the CDR3 DNA reads TGTGCCACCAGTGATACGACAGGGTTCAATGAGCAGTTCTTC.